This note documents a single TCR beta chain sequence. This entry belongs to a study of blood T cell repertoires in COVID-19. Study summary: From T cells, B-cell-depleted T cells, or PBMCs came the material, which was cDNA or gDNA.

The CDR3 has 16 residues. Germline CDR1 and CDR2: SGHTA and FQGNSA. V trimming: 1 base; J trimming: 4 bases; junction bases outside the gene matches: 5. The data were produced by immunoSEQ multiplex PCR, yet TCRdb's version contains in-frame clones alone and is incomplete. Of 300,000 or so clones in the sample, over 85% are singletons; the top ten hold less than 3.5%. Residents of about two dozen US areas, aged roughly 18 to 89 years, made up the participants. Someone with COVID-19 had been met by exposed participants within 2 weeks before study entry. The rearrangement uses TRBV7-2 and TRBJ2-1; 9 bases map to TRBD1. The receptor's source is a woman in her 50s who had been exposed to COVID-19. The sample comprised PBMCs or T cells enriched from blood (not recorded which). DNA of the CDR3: TGTGCCAGCAGCTTAGTCGGGACAGGGAGGTACAATGAGCAGTTCTTC. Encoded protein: CASSLVGTGRYNEQFF.